The rows below give T cell receptor beta chains drawn from one sample of a study of blood T cell repertoires in COVID-19. Sequencing used immunoSEQ multiplex PCR; TCRdb keeps in-frame clones, though not all of them. The repertoire has 230,000 or so clones, about 87% of them found once; the top ten carry 2.6%. Sequenced: PBMCs or T cells enriched from blood (not recorded which). These receptor sequences come from a woman between 25 and 40 years old who had recovered from COVID-19. Each CDR3 is given without its conserved first and last residue.

TRBV5-1,ASSLTQTGLVGETQY
TRBV5-1,ASSLDSGAGEQY
TRBV5-1,ASSPRGTSTTDTQY
TRBV7-2,ASSQSRGFSGNTIY
TRBV5-1,ASSLGLRYNEQF
TRBV5-6,ASSSRGTVEYTEAF
TRBV5-1,ASSLDRTGSTGNTIY
TRBV10-3,AISERGILGNTEAF
TRBV27,ASSLAGPSSTQY
TRBV11-2,ASSLVDGGVKETQY
TRBV7-8,ASSLKRGGDTGELF
TRBV7-2,ASSTTGVGGTEAF
TRBV4-2,ASSQGWAGGSYEQY
TRBV5-4,ASSLKASGVADTQY
TRBV4-3,ASSRDFFNSNQPQH
TRBV12-5,ASGLEGGTEAF
TRBV5-1,ASQRGGAVADTQY
TRBV6-1,ASSEGLAGGVNEQF
TRBV5-1,ASSEGQGEGYT
TRBV5-4,ASSLARGLGDIQY
TRBV7-3,ASSLTRVHEQY
TRBV5-1,ASSLDDRLNSPLH
TRBV4-3,ASSQDKTGITPLH